Listed here are 20 T cell receptor beta chains from one sample, sequenced in a study of human T cells and chemical hapten exposure. Time point described: pre-sensitization, week 0. The treatment is: therapeutic diphenylcyclopropenone sensitization with weekly scalp DPC. Each CDR3 protein gets one entry after TCRdb re-called the RACE reads with MiXCR. The sample has about 300,000 distinct CDR3 sequences, 5.5% seen once. The sample consisted of whole blood, taken in connection with sensitization to the hapten diphenylcyclopropenone (DPC). The source of these receptors is a woman aged 18-29 years with alopecia areata. Some clones in this sample may be carry-over from other donors' samples.

V and J are TRBV10-2 and TRBJ2-6; possibly TRBD1 for D (6 bases). The CDR3 loop spans 13 amino acids. The germline CDR1 and CDR2 sequences are WSHSY and SAAADI. Trimming left V 10 bases short and J 4 bases short, with 11 bases between. Here the CDR3 reads CATRTAGANVLTF. The DNA of the CDR3 is TGCGCCACCCGGACAGCAGGGGCCAACGTCCTGACTTTC.

This clonotype was counted many times. At one boundary the junction diverges from the germline segment, which might be a read error. The J gene is TRBJ2-1, the V gene TRBV20-1; 7 bases are a match to TRBD2. Germline loops: CDR1 DFQATT, CDR2 SNEGSKA (reference sequence). This CDR3 has 15 residues. The CDR3 DNA reads as TGCAGTGCTGGAGAAGAGCGGGGCCCCGCCGGGAAGCAGTTCTTC. Amino acids: CSAGEERGPAGKQFF.

In its sample, this clonotype was seen a few times. V and J are TRBV7-9 and TRBJ1-5; TRBD1 is a possible D gene (6 bases). The germline CDR1 and CDR2 sequences are SEHNR and FQNEAQ (reference sequence). The V and J ends lost 7 bases and 5 bases respectively, with 9 bases between them. This CDR3 has 12 residues. The CDR3 region is CASTRGDQPQHF. CDR3 in DNA: TGTGCCAGCACCAGGGGAGATCAGCCCCAGCATTTT.

In this sample, this clonotype turned up a few times. The chain recombines TRBV20-1 with TRBJ2-3; 7 positions agree with TRBD2. Germline V gene data show CDR1 as DFQATT and CDR2 as SNEGSKA (reference sequence). V dropped 2 bases and J dropped 5; count of bases not matched to a gene: 13. The CDR3 runs 16 residues. CDR3 region: CSARITRGGPGDTQYF. The DNA of the CDR3 is TGCAGTGCTAGAATCACTCGGGGAGGGCCGGGAGATACGCAGTATTTT.

This clonotype was counted between two and nine times. This sequence joins TRBV29-1 and TRBJ2-3; TRBD2 might be the D (6 bases). The ends were cut back, 7 bases at V and 0 bases at J, with 14 bases in the middle. The CDR3 runs 14 residues. The germline gives CDR1 SQVTM, CDR2 ANQGSEA. The CDR3 sequence is CSAGGQTSTDTQYF. The DNA of the CDR3 is TGCAGCGCCGGAGGGCAGACTAGCACAGATACGCAGTATTTT.

As to this clonotype: Being one base from a much bigger clone, this may be a read error. The CDR3 nucleotides are TGCGCCAGCAGCTCCCGGGACCCAGCCAGGGATTCGCAGTATTTT. It yields the protein CASSSRDPARDSQYF. V usage is TRBV5-1 and J usage is TRBJ2-3; D tentatively reads TRBD1 or TRBD2 (5 bases each). The V gene's germline CDR1 is SGHRS and CDR2 YFSETQ. The CDR3 totals 15 residues. Trimming left V 3 bases short and J 10 bases short, with 21 bases between.

This clonotype was counted only a few times. The genes are TRBV29-1 and TRBJ2-7; TRBD1 or TRBD2 may be the D gene (5 bases each). Trimming cost V 1 base and J 0 bases, with 7 bases left between them. Germline V gives CDR1 SQVTM, CDR2 ANQGSEA. This CDR3 is 13 amino acids long. The CDR3, as DNA: TGCAGCGTTGAAGGGGGGACCTCCTACGAGCAGTACTTC. The encoded protein is CSVEGGTSYEQYF.

Ten or more counts support this clonotype. This sequence joins TRBV3-1 and TRBJ2-5; D is possibly TRBD1 (6 bases). This CDR3 has 15 amino acids. Germline CDR1 reads LGHDT; CDR2 reads YNNKEL (reference sequence). V lost 0 bases, J lost 2 bases, and 10 bases lay in between. The CDR3, as DNA: TGTGCCAGCAGCCAAGAGGGGACAAGTCAAGAGACCCAGTACTTC. It is translated as CASSQEGTSQETQYF.

This chain uses TRBV4-3 with TRBJ1-2; no clear D. Germline CDR1 and CDR2: LGHNA and YSLEER. The CDR3 length is 13 residues. Trimming left V 3 bases short and J 5 bases short, with 10 bases between. The CDR3 DNA follows: TGCGCCAGCAGCCAGGCGACGGATTATGGCTACACCTTC. Translated: CASSQATDYGYTF.

The rearrangement joins TRBV7-9 to TRBJ2-5, with TRBD1 matching 10 bases. This CDR3 comprises 16 residues. Trimming removed 5 bases from V and 4 bases from J; junction bases left unmatched: 10. The V gene's germline CDR1 is SEHNR and CDR2 FQNEAQ (reference sequence). CDR3 in DNA: TGTGCCAGCAGCCTCGGACAGGGGGTATCCTCAGAGACCCAGTACTTC. Translated: CASSLGQGVSSETQYF.

This clonotype was picked up a small number of times. CDR3 loop: CASSYPLAGMPNTGELFF. CDR3 sequence (DNA): TGTGCCAGCAGTTACCCACTAGCGGGAATGCCGAACACCGGGGAGCTGTTTTTT. V gene TRBV6-5 combines with J gene TRBJ2-2; TRBD2 aligns across 10 bases. Germline-derived CDR1 and CDR2 are MNHEY and SVGAGI. This CDR3 has 18 residues. Losses at the gene ends were 2 bases for V and 0 bases for J; bases not matched to a gene: 6.

This clonotype showed up just a few times. V gene TRBV6-1 combines with J gene TRBJ1-5, with 10 bases fitting TRBD1. Trimming took 5 bases from V and 2 from J; bases not matched to a gene: 15. CDR1 and CDR2 (germline): MNHNS, SASEGT. The CDR3 totals 19 residues. The CDR3 sequence: CASSKRDRGSRRGNQPQHF. As DNA, the CDR3 is TGTGCCAGCAGTAAACGGGACAGGGGTTCCCGAAGGGGCAATCAGCCCCAGCATTTT.

This clonotype occurred many times. The rearrangement links TRBV4-2 to TRBJ2-7; 9 bases fit TRBD1. CDR1 and CDR2 (germline): LGHNA, YNFKEQ. CDR3 length equals 14 residues. Trimming took 4 bases from V and 5 from J; bases not matched to a gene: 6. The CDR3 region has the DNA TGTGCCAGCAGCCCCGACAGGGGGTACGACGAGCAGTACTTC. This sequence encodes CASSPDRGYDEQYF.

This clonotype was seen more than once but under ten times. The chain uses TRBV14 and TRBJ2-3; the match to TRBD2 covers 7 bases. The germline V gene has CDR1 SGHDN and CDR2 FVKESK. V lost 4 bases and J lost 0; bases outside the gene matches: 13. The CDR3 spans 18 residues. The CDR3 DNA follows: TGTGCCAGCAGCCCACTGGCGGGGGTCCCCCCTAGCACAGATACGCAGTATTTT. Protein sequence: CASSPLAGVPPSTDTQYF.

This sequence joins TRBV20-1 and TRBJ1-2; 8 nucleotides align to TRBD1. The junction had 12 bases not matched to a gene; V was cut back by 5 bases and J by 7 bases. The CDR3 is 14 amino acids. Germline V CDR1 and CDR2: DFQATT, SNEGSKA (reference sequence). The chain's CDR3 is CSAPTLTGGGGYTF. The CDR3 DNA reads as TGCAGTGCTCCGACCCTAACAGGGGGAGGTGGCTACACCTTC.

This clonotype was seen many times. The gene calls are TRBV7-2 and TRBJ2-5, with 7 bases lining up with TRBD1. This CDR3 contains 15 residues. CDR1 is SGHTA, CDR2 FQGNSA, per germline. Germline trimming cut 1 base from V and 2 bases from J; bases unmatched to any gene: 4. CDR3 in amino acids: CASSLGQGRQETQYF. CDR3 coding DNA: TGTGCCAGCAGCTTAGGACAGGGCCGACAAGAGACCCAGTACTTC. The whole variable domain, filled in from reference TRBV7-2 and TRBJ2-5, reads GAGVSQSPSNKVTEKGKDVELRCDPISGHTALYWYRQSLGQGLEFLIYFQGNSAPDKSGLPSDRFSAERTGGSVSTLTIQRTQQEDSAVYLCASSLGQGRQETQYFGPGTRLLVL.

This clonotype was seen many times. The chain links TRBV28 to TRBJ2-7, with TRBD1 as a possible D gene (6 bases). The V and J ends lost 4 bases and 7 bases respectively, with 14 bases between them. Looked up from germline, CDR1 is MDHEN and CDR2 is SYDVKM. The CDR3 contains 13 residues. The CDR3 loop is CASSSTGSEEQYF. CDR3 nucleotides: TGTGCCAGCAGTTCAACAGGGTCCGAAGAGCAGTACTTC. Drawing the rest from reference TRBV28 and TRBJ2-7, the complete variable domain is DVKVTQSSRYLVKRTGEKVFLECVQDMDHENMFWYRQDPGLGLRLIYFSYDVKMKEKGDIPEGYSVSREKKERFSLILESASTNQTSMYLCASSSTGSEEQYFGPGTRLTVT.

There are many counts of this clonotype. The chain combines TRBV18 with TRBJ1-1; perhaps TRBD1 as D (5 bases). The CDR3 extends over 16 amino acids. CDR1 and CDR2 from the germline V gene are KGHSH and LQKENI. V was shortened by 4 bases and J by 4 bases, with 19 bases between the two germline ends. DNA of the CDR3: TGTGCCAGCTCACTTCCAGGGATTCTTCTGGGCACTGAAGCTTTCTTT. Encoded protein: CASSLPGILLGTEAFF.

This clonotype has a count of ten or more. This rearrangement joins TRBV18 to TRBJ2-3; 7 nucleotides align to TRBD1. Germline assignment: CDR1 KGHSH and CDR2 LQKENI. The trim removed 3 bases at V and 4 bases at J, leaving 4 bases unmatched. The CDR3 spans 14 residues. CDR3 sequence reads: CASSPRQGADTQYF. CDR3 sequence (DNA): TGTGCCAGCTCACCTAGGCAGGGGGCAGATACGCAGTATTTT.

The chain joins TRBV7-3 to TRBJ2-1; tentative D call: TRBD2 (5 bases). V lost 5 bases and J 0 bases, leaving 14 bases between the germline ends. The V gene's germline CDR1 is SGHTA and CDR2 FQGTGA. The CDR3 covers 16 residues. This chain's CDR3 is CASSPNPGSSYNEQFF. CDR3 in DNA: TGTGCCAGCAGCCCCAATCCGGGGAGCTCCTACAATGAGCAGTTCTTC.